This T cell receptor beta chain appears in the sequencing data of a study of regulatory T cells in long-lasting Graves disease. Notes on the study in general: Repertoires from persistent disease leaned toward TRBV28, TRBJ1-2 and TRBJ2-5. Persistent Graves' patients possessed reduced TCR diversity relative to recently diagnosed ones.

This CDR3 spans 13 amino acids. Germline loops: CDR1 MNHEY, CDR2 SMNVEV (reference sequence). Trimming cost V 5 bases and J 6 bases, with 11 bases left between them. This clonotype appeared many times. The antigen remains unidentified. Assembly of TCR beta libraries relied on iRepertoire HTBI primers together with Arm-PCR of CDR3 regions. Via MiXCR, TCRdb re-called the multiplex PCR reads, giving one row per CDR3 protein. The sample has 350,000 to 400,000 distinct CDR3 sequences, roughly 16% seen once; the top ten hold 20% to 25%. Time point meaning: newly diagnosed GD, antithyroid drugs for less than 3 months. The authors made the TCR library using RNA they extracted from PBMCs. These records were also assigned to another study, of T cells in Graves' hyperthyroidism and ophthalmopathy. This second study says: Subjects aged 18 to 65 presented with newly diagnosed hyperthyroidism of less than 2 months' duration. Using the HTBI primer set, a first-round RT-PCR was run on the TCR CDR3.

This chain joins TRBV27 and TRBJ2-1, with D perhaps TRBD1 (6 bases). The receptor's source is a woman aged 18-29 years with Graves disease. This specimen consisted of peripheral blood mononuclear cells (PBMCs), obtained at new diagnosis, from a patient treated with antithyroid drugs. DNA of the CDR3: TGTGCCAGCAGTCTGTCAGGGGTCAATGAGCAGTTCTTC. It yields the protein CASSLSGVNEQFF.